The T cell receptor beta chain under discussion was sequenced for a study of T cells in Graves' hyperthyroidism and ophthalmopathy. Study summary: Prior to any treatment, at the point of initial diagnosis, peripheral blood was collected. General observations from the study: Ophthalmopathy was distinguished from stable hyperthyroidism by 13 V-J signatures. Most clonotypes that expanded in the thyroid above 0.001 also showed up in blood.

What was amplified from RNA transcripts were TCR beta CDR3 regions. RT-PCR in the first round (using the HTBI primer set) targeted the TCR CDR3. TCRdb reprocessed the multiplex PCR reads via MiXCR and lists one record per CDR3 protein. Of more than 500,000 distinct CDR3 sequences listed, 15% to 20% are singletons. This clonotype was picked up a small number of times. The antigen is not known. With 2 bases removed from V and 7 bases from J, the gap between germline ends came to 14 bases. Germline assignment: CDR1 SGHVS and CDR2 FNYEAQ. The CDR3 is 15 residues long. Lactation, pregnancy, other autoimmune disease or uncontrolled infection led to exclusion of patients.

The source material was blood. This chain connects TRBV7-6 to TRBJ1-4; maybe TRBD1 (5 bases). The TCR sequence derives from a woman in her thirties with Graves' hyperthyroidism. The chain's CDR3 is CASSLNGAGSEKLFF. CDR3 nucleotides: TGTGCCAGCAGCTTAAACGGGGCGGGGAGTGAAAAACTGTTTTTT.